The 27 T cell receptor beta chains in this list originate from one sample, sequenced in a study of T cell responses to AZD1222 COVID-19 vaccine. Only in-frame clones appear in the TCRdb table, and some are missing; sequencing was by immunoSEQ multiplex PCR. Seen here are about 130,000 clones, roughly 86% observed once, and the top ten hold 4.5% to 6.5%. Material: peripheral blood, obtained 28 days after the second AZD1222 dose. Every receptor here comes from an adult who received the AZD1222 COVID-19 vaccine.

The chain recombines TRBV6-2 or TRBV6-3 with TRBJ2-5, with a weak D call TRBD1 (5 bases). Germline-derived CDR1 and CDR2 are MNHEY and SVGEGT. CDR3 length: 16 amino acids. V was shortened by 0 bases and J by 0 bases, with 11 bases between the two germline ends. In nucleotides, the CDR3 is TGTGCCAGCAGTTACTCGATTTGGGGCGACCAAGAGACCCAGTACTTC. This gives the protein CASSYSIWGDQETQYF.

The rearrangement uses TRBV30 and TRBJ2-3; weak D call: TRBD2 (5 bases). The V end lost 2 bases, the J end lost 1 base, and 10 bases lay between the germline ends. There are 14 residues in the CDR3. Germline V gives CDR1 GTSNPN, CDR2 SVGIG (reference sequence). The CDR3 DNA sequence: TGTGCCTGGAGTATGAATAGCGGCACAGATACGCAGTATTTT. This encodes CAWSMNSGTDTQYF. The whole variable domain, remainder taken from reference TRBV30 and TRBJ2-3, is SQTIHQWPATLVQPVGSPLSLECTVEGTSNPNLYWYRQAAGRGLQLLFYSVGIGQISSEVPQNLSASRPQDRQFILSSKKLLLSDSGFYLCAWSMNSGTDTQYFGPGTRLTVL.

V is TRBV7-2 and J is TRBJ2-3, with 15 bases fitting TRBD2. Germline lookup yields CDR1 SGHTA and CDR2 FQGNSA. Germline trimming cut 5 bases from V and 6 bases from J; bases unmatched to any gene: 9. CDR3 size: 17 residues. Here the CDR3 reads CASSPGTSGRRSDTQYF. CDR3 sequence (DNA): TGTGCCAGCAGCCCAGGGACTAGCGGGAGGCGGAGCGATACGCAGTATTTT.

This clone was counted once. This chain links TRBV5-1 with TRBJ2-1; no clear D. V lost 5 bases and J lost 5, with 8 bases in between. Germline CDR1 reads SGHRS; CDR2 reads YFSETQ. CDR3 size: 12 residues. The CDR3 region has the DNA TGCGCCAGCAGTGAACTACACAATGAGCAGTTCTTC. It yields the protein CASSELHNEQFF.

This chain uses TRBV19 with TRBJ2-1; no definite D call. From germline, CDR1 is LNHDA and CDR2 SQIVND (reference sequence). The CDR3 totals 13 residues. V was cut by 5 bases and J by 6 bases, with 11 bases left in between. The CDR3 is CASSPDQTNEQFF. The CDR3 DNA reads TGTGCCAGTAGTCCGGACCAAACCAATGAGCAGTTCTTC.

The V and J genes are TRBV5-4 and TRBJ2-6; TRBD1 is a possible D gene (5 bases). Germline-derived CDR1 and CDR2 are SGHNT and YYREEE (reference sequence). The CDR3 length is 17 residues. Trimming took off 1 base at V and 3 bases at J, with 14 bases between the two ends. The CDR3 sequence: CASSLSLAGFGANVLTF. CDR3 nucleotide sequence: TGTGCCAGCAGCTTGTCGTTGGCAGGGTTTGGGGCCAACGTCCTGACTTTC.

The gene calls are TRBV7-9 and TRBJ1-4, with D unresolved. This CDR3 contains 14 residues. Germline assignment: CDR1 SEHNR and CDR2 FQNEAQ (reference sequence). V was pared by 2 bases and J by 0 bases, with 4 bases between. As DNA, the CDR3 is TGTGCCAGCAGCTTACCGACAACTAATGAAAAACTGTTTTTT. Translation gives CASSLPTTNEKLFF.

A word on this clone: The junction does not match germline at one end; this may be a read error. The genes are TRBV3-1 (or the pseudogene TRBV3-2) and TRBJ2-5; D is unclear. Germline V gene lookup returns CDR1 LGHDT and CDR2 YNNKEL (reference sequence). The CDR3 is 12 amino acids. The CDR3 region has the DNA TGTGCCGGCAGTCTACCGTGGGAGACCCAGTACTTC. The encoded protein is CAGSLPWETQYF.

The CDR3 protein is CASSRPGDTEAFF. In DNA, the CDR3 is TGTGCCAGCAGTCGTCCAGGGGACACTGAAGCTTTCTTT. The J gene is TRBJ1-1, the V gene TRBV6-5, with a possible D match to TRBD1 (6 bases). The germline V gene encodes CDR1 MNHEY and CDR2 SVGAGI. Trimming took 5 bases from V and 3 from J, leaving 10 bases between them. This CDR3 has 13 amino acids.

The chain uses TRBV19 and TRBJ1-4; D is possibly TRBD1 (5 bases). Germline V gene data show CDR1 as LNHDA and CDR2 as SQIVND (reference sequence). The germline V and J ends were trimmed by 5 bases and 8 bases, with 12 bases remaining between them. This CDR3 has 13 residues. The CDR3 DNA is TGTGCCAGTAGTCCGCAGGGACGGGAAAAACTGTTTTTT. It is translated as CASSPQGREKLFF.

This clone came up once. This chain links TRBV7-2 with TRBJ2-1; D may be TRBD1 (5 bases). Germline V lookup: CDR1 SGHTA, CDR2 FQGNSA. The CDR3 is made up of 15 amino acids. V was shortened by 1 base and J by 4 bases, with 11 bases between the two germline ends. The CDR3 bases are TGTGCCAGCAGCTTAGAGGTAGGGGAATACAATGAGCAGTTCTTC. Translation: CASSLEVGEYNEQFF. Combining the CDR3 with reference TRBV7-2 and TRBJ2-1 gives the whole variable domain GAGVSQSPSNKVTEKGKDVELRCDPISGHTALYWYRQSLGQGLEFLIYFQGNSAPDKSGLPSDRFSAERTGGSVSTLTIQRTQQEDSAVYLCASSLEVGEYNEQFFGPGTRLTVL.

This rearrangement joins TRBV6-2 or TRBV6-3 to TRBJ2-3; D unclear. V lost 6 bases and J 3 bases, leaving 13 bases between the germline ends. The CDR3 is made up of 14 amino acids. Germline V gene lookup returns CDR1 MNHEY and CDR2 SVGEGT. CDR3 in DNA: TGTGCCAGCAGCCCGGACCCGGTTACAGATACGCAGTATTTT. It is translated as CASSPDPVTDTQYF.

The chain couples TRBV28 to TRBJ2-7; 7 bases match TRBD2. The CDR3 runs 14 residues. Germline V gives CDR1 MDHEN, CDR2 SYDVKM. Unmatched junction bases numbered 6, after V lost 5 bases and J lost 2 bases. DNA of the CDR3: TGTGCCAGCAGTCCAGGACTAGGTACCTACGAGCAGTACTTC. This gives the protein CASSPGLGTYEQYF.

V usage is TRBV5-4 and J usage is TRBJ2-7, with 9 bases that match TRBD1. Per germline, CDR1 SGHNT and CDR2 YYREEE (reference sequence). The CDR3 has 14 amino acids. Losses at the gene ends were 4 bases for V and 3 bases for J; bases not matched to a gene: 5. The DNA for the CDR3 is TGTGCCAGCAGCGGAGGACAGGGGTACTACGAGCAGTACTTC. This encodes CASSGGQGYYEQYF.

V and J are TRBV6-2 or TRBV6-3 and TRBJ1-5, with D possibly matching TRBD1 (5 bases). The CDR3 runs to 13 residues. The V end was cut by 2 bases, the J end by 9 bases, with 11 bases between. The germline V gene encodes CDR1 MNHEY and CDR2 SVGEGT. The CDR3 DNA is TGTGCCAGCAGTTACGGGGGACCGGGGCCCCAGCATTTT. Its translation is CASSYGGPGPQHF.

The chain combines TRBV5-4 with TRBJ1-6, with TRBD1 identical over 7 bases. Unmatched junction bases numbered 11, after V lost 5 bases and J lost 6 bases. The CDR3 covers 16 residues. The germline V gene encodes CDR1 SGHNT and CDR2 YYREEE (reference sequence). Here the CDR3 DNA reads TGTGCCAGCAGGGACAGGTCGACCGGGATTAATTCACCCCTCCACTTT. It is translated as CASRDRSTGINSPLHF.

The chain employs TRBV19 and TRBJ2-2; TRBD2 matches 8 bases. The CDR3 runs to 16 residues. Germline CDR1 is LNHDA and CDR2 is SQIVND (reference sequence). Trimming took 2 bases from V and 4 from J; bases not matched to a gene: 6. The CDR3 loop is CASSIRSGSATGELFF. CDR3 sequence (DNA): TGTGCCAGTAGTATAAGGAGCGGGAGCGCCACCGGGGAGCTGTTTTTT.

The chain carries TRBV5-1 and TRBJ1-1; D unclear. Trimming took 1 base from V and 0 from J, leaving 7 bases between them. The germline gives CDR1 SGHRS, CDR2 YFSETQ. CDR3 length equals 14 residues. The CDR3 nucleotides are TGCGCCAGCAGCTTGCGTCAGTTGAACACTGAAGCTTTCTTT. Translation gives CASSLRQLNTEAFF.

The CDR3 region is CASSLGAREDEKLFF. DNA for the CDR3: TGTGCCAGCAGCTTAGGGGCCAGGGAGGACGAAAAACTGTTTTTT. The chain joins TRBV5-6 to TRBJ1-4; a weak D match, TRBD1 (5 bases). The CDR3 has 15 residues. Germline CDR1 is SGHDT and CDR2 is YYEEEE. V shed 2 bases and J shed 8 bases, with 16 bases lying between them.

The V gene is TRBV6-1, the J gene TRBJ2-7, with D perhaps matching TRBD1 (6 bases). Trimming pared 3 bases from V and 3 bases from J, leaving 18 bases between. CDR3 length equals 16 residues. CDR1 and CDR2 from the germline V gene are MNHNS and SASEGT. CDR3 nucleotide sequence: TGTGCCAGCAGTGATGGGGATTGGACAGCCTTCTACGAGCAGTACTTC. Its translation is CASSDGDWTAFYEQYF.

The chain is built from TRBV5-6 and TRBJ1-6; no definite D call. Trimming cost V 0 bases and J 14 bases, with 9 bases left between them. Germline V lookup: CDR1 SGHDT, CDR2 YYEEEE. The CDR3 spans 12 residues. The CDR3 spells CASSLAAAALHF. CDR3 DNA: TGTGCCAGCAGCTTGGCAGCTGCTGCCCTCCACTTT.

CDR3 loop: CASSPDVGYGYTF. The CDR3 coding sequence is TGCGCCAGCAGCCCGGACGTAGGCTATGGCTACACCTTC. The chain uses TRBV5-1 and TRBJ1-2; D not certain. Per the germline V gene, CDR1 is SGHRS and CDR2 is YFSETQ. This CDR3 is 13 amino acids long. V was trimmed by 4 bases and J by 4 bases, leaving 11 bases between them. Combining the CDR3 with reference TRBV5-1 and TRBJ1-2 gives the whole variable domain KAGVTQTPRYLIKTRGQQVTLSCSPISGHRSVSWYQQTPGQGLQFLFEYFSETQRNKGNFPGRFSGRQFSNSRSEMNVSTLELGDSALYLCASSPDVGYGYTFGSGTRLTVV.

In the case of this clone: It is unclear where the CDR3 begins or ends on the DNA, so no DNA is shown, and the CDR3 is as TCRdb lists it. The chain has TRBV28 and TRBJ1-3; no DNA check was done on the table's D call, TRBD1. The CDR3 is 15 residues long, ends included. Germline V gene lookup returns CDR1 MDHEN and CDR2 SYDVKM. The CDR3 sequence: CASSSSDRVGNTIYF.

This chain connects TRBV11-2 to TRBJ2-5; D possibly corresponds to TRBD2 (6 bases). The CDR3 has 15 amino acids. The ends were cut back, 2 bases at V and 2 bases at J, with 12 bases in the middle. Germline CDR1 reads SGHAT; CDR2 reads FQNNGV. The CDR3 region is CASSLSPGEQETQYF. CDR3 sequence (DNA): TGTGCCAGCAGCTTAAGTCCGGGAGAACAAGAGACCCAGTACTTC. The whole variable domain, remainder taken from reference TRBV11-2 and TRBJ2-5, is EAGVAQSPRYKIIEKRQSVAFWCNPISGHATLYWYQQILGQGPKLLIQFQNNGVVDDSQLPKDRFSAERLKGVDSTLKIQPAKLEDSAVYLCASSLSPGEQETQYFGPGTRLLVL.

The DNA for the CDR3 is TGCGCCAGCAGTTCACAGGTAAAGCAGTACTTC. Protein: CASSSQVKQYF. J is TRBJ2-7 and V is TRBV10-2, with D possibly TRBD1 on 5 matching bases. CDR1 and CDR2 from the germline V gene are WSHSY and SAAADI. Trimming removed 5 bases at V and 8 bases at J, with 10 bases between. The CDR3 extends over 11 amino acids.

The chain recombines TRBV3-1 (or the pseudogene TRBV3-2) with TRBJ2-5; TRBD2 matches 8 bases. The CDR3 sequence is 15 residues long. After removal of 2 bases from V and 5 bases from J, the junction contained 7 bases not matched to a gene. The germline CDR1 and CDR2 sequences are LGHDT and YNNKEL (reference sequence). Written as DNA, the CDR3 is TGTGCCAGCAGCCAATCGGGGGGGAGATGGGAGACCCAGTACTTC. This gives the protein CASSQSGGRWETQYF.

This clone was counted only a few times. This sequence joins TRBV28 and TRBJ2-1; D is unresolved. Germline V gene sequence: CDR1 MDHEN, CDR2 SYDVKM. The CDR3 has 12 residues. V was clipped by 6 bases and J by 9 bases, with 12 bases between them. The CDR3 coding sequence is TGTGCCAGCAGCTATATTAGAACTGAGCAGTTCTTC. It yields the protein CASSYIRTEQFF.